The 6 T cell receptor beta chains below all came from one sample that was sequenced in a study of T cell changes during pregnancy in multiple sclerosis. Libraries were prepared by immunoSEQ multiplex PCR; TCRdb keeps only in-frame clonotypes and omits some of them. Here the sample spans 49,000 or so clones, 94% being singletons. This specimen consisted of CD8+ T cells from peripheral blood mononuclear cells, obtained before pregnancy. The receptor set was obtained from a female donor with multiple sclerosis, enrolled in a pregnancy study.

This clone is a singleton in its sample. The gene calls are TRBV19 and TRBJ2-1; 9 nucleotides line up with TRBD2. CDR1 and CDR2 (germline): LNHDA, SQIVND (reference sequence). The CDR3 is made up of 16 amino acids. V shed 1 base and J 0 bases; nucleotides not matched to a gene: 1. CDR3 loop: CASSIGSGSSYNEQFF. In nucleotides, the CDR3 is TGTGCCAGTAGTATAGGTAGCGGGAGCTCCTACAATGAGCAGTTCTTC.

The chain carries TRBV7-8 and TRBJ1-5; 9 bases are shared with TRBD1. J gave up 1 base and V 1 base, and 8 bases lay outside the gene matches. CDR1 SGHVS and CDR2 FQNEAQ come from the germline V gene. The CDR3 length is 18 residues. The CDR3 sequence is CASSLGLTGGISNQPQHF. The CDR3, as DNA: TGTGCCAGCAGCTTAGGCCTCACAGGGGGCATCAGCAATCAGCCCCAGCATTTT.

The genes are TRBV19 and TRBJ2-1; TRBD2 matches 9 bases. CDR1 LNHDA and CDR2 SQIVND come from the germline V gene (reference sequence). The CDR3 sequence is 20 residues long. Trimming cost V 3 bases and J 3 bases; bases outside gene matches: 18. CDR3 sequence (DNA): TGTGCCAGTAGTATGCCTAGTGGCGTAGCGGGAGAAGGCTACTACAATGAGCAGTTCTTC. It yields the protein CASSMPSGVAGEGYYNEQFF.

The gene calls are TRBV30 and TRBJ2-7; 15 bases align to TRBD2. The junction had 1 base not matched to a gene; V was cut back by 1 base and J by 3 bases. Germline V gene data show CDR1 as GTSNPN and CDR2 as SVGIG (reference sequence). The CDR3 runs to 15 residues. CDR3 sequence: CAWSAGLAGGYEQYF. The CDR3 nucleotides are TGTGCCTGGAGTGCGGGACTAGCGGGAGGCTACGAGCAGTACTTC.

The V gene is TRBV27, the J gene TRBJ1-1; D call uncertain. Looked up from germline, CDR1 is MNHEY and CDR2 is SMNVEV (reference sequence). Trimming cost V 3 bases and J 1 base, with 6 bases left between them. This CDR3 has 13 residues. The CDR3: CASSFGGNTEAFF. Here the CDR3 DNA reads TGTGCCAGCAGTTTTGGAGGGAACACTGAAGCTTTCTTT.

The J gene is TRBJ2-7, the V gene TRBV6-6; 9 nucleotides line up with TRBD2. Germline V CDR1 and CDR2: MNHNY, SVGAGI (reference sequence). The CDR3 contains 16 residues. Trimming at V came to 0 bases and at J to 3 bases, leaving 6 bases not matched to a gene. The DNA of the CDR3 is TGTGCCAGCAGTTACTCGGGTGCTAGCGGGAACTACGAGCAGTACTTC. Translating gives CASSYSGASGNYEQYF.